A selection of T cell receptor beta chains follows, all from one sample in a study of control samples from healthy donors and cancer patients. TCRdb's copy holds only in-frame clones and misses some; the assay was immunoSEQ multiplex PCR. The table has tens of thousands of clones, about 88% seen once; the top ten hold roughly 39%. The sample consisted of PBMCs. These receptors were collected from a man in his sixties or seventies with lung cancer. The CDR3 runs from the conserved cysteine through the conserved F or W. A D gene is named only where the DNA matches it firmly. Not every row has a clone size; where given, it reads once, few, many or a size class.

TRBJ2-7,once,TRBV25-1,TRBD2,CASTPNLGGEQYF,TGTGCCAGCACCCCCAATTTGGGGGGGGAGCAGTACTTC
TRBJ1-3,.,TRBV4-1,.,CASSQDRRGNTIYF,TGCGCCAGCAGCCAAGATCGAAGAGGAAACACCATATATTTT
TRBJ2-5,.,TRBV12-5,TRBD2,CASGQIAGGEETQYF,TGTGCTAGTGGGCAGATAGCGGGGGGGGAGGAGACCCAGTACTTC
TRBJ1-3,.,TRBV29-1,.,CSVAPLAGSGNTIYF,TGCAGCGTTGCCCCACTCGCAGGCTCTGGAAACACCATATATTTT
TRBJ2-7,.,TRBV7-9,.,CASSLAPGVNEQYF,TGTGCCAGCAGCTTAGCGCCCGGCGTCAACGAGCAGTACTTC
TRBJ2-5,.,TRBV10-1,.,CASSADSTQETQYF,TGCGCCAGCAGTGCGGACAGTACCCAAGAGACCCAGTACTTC
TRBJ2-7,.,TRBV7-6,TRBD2,CASSLASGGGEQYF,TGTGCCAGCAGCTTAGCGTCGGGGGGTGGCGAGCAGTACTTC
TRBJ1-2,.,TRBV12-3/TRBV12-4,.,CASYRIANYGYTF,TGTGCCAGTTACCGCATAGCTAACTATGGCTACACCTTC
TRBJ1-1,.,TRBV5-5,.,CASSQGRLNTEAFF,TGTGCCAGCAGCCAGGGACGGCTGAACACTGAAGCTTTCTTT
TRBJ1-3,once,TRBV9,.,CASSVEGRISGNTIYF,TGTGCCAGCAGCGTAGAGGGGCGGATCTCTGGAAACACCATATATTTT
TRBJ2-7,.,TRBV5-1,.,CASSLDGPPYEQYF,TGCGCCAGCAGCTTGGATGGACCACCCTACGAGCAGTACTTC
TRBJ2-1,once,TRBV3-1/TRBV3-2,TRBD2,CASRVAGGYNEQFF,TGTGCCAGCAGGGTAGCGGGGGGCTACAATGAGCAGTTCTTC
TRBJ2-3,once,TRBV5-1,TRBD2,CASSLQLAGPDTQYF,TGCGCCAGCAGCTTGCAACTAGCGGGGCCAGATACGCAGTATTTT
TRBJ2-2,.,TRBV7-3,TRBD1,CASSSKTGVGSGELFF,TGTGCCAGCAGCTCCAAGACAGGGGTGGGGTCCGGGGAGCTGTTTTTT
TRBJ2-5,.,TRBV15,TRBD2,CATSRDRLAGGKETQYF,TGTGCCACCAGCAGAGACCGACTAGCGGGGGGGAAAGAGACCCAGTACTTC
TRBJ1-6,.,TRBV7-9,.,CASSLEQSHSPLHF,TGTGCCAGCAGCTTGGAACAGTCCCATTCACCCCTCCACTTT
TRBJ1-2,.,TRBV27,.,CASSGLGNYGYTF,TGTGCCAGCAGTGGACTGGGTAACTATGGCTACACCTTC
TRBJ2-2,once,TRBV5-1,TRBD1,CASSSRTGTGVTGELFF,TGCGCCAGCAGCAGCCGGACCGGGACAGGGGTGACCGGGGAGCTGTTTTTT
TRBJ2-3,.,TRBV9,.,CASSPRGSTDTQYF,TGTGCCAGCAGCCCCCGGGGGAGCACAGATACGCAGTATTTT
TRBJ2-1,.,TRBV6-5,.,CASSYSGNEQFF,TGTGCCAGCAGCTACAGCGGCAATGAGCAGTTCTTC
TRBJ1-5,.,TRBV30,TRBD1,CACTRGGFSNQPQHF,TGTGCCTGCACCAGGGGGGGGTTTAGCAATCAGCCCCAGCATTTT
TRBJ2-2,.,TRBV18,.,CASSVRRDGELFF,TGTGCCAGCTCGGTTCGTAGGGACGGGGAGCTGTTTTTT
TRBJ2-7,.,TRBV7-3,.,CASSLTGTGSYEQYF,TGTGCCAGCAGCTTAACGGGCACAGGCTCCTACGAGCAGTACTTC
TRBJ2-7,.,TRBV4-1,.,CASSQAWTSYEQYF,TGCGCCAGCAGCCAAGCATGGACATCCTACGAGCAGTACTTC
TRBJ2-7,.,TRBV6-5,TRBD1,CASSSGTGGYEQYF,TGTGCCAGCAGCTCCGGGACAGGGGGGTACGAGCAGTACTTC
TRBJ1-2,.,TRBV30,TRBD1,CAWSRDRGDYGYTF,TGTGCCTGGAGCCGGGACAGGGGGGACTATGGCTACACCTTC
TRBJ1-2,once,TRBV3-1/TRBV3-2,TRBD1,CASSQGEQGVYGYTF,TGTGCCAGCAGCCAAGGGGAACAGGGGGTCTATGGCTACACCTTC
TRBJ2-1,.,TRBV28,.,CAFGANQEQFF,TGTGCCTTTGGGGCGAACCAGGAGCAGTTCTTC
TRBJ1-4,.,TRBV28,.,CASRDPTNEKLFF,TGTGCCAGCAGGGACCCCACTAATGAAAAACTGTTTTTT
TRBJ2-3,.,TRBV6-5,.,CASSYSGYGTDTQYF,TGTGCCAGCAGTTACAGTGGGTATGGCACAGATACGCAGTATTTT
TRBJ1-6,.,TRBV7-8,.,CASSLVSNSPLHF,TGTGCCAGCAGCTTAGTTAGTAATTCACCCCTCCACTTT
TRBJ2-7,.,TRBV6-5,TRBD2,CASRAVTSGGPVQYF,TGTGCCAGCAGGGCCGTGACTAGCGGTGGCCCCGTGCAGTACTTC
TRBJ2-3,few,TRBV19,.,CASSIGQGTDTQYF,TGTGCCAGTAGTATAGGGCAGGGGACAGATACGCAGTATTTT
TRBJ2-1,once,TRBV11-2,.,CASSRGPENEQFF,TGTGCCAGCAGCCGCGGCCCGGAGAATGAGCAGTTCTTC
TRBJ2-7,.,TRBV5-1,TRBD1,CASSPRTGTSYEQYF,TGCGCCAGCAGCCCGCGGACAGGGACCTCCTACGAGCAGTACTTC
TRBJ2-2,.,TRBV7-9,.,CASSLSLSGIYTGELFF,TGTGCCAGCAGCTTAAGTCTGTCCGGGATCTATACCGGGGAGCTGTTTTTT
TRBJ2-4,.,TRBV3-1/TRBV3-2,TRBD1,CASSRTGGQSKNIQYF,TGTGCCAGCAGCCGGACAGGGGGCCAATCCAAAAACATTCAGTACTTC
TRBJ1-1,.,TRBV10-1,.,CASSPGQHTEAFF,TGCGCCAGCAGTCCCGGTCAGCACACTGAAGCTTTCTTT
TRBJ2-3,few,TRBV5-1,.,CASSLAESGFDTQYF,TGCGCCAGCAGCTTGGCCGAGTCCGGGTTCGATACGCAGTATTTT
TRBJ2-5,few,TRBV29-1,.,CSVGRIGGPQETQYF,TGCAGCGTTGGTCGTATCGGGGGGCCTCAAGAGACCCAGTACTTC
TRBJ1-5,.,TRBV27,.,CASSKQRSSNQPQHF,TGTGCCAGCAGTAAACAGCGGAGTAGCAATCAGCCCCAGCATTTT